The clone carrying this TCR beta chain has at least ten counts. This sample was included in a study of identical twins. Only healthy Caucasians were included as donors. The cDNA had a unique molecular identifier and a template-switch universal primer site. One entry per CDR3 protein, called by TCRdb with MiXCR from the 5' RACE reads. This sample has around 670,000 distinct CDR3 sequences, with 5.5% to 6.5% found just once. Sequences were obtained from naive T cells sorted from blood. The receptor's source is a man between 18 and 35 years old in good health.

The CDR3 nucleotides read TGTGCCAGCAGTTTAACCGGGGTGGAAACTGAAGCTTTCTTT. This codes for CASSLTGVETEAFF. The V gene is TRBV12-3 or TRBV12-4, the J gene TRBJ1-1, with D hard to call. The CDR3 is 14 amino acids. Trimming cost V 2 bases and J 5 bases, with 12 bases left between them.